A selection of T cell receptor beta chains follows, all from one sample in a study of vaccination and CD4 T cells after COVID-19. One entry per CDR3 protein results from TCRdb running MiXCR on the PCR reads. The data hold approximately 8,500 distinct CDR3 sequences, with around three fifths observed a single time. These receptors lack a known antigen. Sequencing was performed on CD4+ T cells from blood, cultured in vitro. Every receptor here comes from a human donor in good health. CDR3s include the opening cysteine and the closing phenylalanine or tryptophan. Fields, in order: D gene, V gene, J gene, clone size, CDR3 DNA, CDR3 protein. D genes are given only for firm matches. Part of the rows lack a size; the others show once, few, many or a class for expanded clones.

-	TRBV5-6	TRBJ1-5	few	TGTGCCAGCAGCTGGTACGGATCCAGCAATCAGCCCCAGCATTTT	CASSWYGSSNQPQHF
TRBD1	TRBV19	TRBJ1-3	once	TGTGCCAGTAGTCTTCAGGGGGCAAGAGGAAACACCATATATTTT	CASSLQGARGNTIYF
-	TRBV19	TRBJ1-5	-	TGTGCCAGCAACCCCGGGAAAAATCAGCCCCAGCATTTT	CASNPGKNQPQHF
-	TRBV7-9	TRBJ2-1	-	TGTGCCAGCAGCTTATGGGGGAGCTCCTACAATGAGCAGTTCTTC	CASSLWGSSYNEQFF
-	TRBV20-1	TRBJ2-3	few	TGCAGTGCTAGTGCGGAGGGTAGCAACACAGATACGCAGTATTTT	CSASAEGSNTDTQYF
-	TRBV20-1	TRBJ2-1	-	TGCAGTGCTAGAGGGGAGTCCATAGGGAATAATGAGCAGTTCTTC	CSARGESIGNNEQFF